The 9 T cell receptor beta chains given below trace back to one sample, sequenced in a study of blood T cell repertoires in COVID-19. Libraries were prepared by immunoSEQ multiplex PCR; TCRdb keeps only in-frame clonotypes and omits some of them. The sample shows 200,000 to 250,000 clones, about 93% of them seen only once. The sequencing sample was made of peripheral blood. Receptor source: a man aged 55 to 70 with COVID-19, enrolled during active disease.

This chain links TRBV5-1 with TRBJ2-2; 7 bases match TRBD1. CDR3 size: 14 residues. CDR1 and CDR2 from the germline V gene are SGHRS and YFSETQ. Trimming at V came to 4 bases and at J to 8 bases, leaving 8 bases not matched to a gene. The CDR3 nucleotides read TGCGCCAGCAGCATACGGACAGGTGGGGGGGAGCTGTTTTTT. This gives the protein CASSIRTGGGELFF. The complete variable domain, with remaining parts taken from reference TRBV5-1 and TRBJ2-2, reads KAGVTQTPRYLIKTRGQQVTLSCSPISGHRSVSWYQQTPGQGLQFLFEYFSETQRNKGNFPGRFSGRQFSNSRSEMNVSTLELGDSALYLCASSIRTGGGELFFGEGSRLTVL.

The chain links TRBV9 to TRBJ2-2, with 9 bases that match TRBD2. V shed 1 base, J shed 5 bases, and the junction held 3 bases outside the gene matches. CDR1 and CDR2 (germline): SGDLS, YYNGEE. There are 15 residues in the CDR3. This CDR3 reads CASSVRLAGTGELFF. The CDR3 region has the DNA TGTGCCAGCAGCGTACGGCTAGCGGGGACCGGGGAGCTGTTTTTT.

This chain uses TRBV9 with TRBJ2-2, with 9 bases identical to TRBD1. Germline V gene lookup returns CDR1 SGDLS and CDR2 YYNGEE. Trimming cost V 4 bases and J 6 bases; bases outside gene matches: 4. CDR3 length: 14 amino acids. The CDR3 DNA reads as TGTGCCAGCAGCAAGACAGGGGGTCCCGGGGAGCTGTTTTTT. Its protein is CASSKTGGPGELFF.

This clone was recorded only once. Here the CDR3 reads CASSQDSVNTEAFF. For the CDR3, the DNA is TGCGCCAGCAGCCAAGACTCCGTGAACACTGAAGCTTTCTTT. The chain is built from TRBV4-1 and TRBJ1-1; D gene uncertain. The CDR3 covers 14 residues. Deletions cut 0 bases from V and 0 bases from J, with 5 bases between. Per the germline V gene, CDR1 is MGHRA and CDR2 is YSYEKL.

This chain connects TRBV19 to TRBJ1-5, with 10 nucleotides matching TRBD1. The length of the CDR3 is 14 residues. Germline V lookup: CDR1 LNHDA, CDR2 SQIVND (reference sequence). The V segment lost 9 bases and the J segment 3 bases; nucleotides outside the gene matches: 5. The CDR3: CASGTGVDNQPQHF. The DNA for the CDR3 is TGTGCCAGCGGGACAGGGGTGGACAATCAGCCCCAGCATTTT.

As DNA, the CDR3 is TGTGCCAGCAGTGGGTCGGGACAGGGTCATCAGCCCCAGCATTTT. The encoded protein is CASSGSGQGHQPQHF. The gene calls are TRBV25-1 and TRBJ1-5; 9 bases are a match to TRBD1. J gave up 5 bases and V 4 bases, and 6 bases lay outside the gene matches. CDR3 length: 15 amino acids. Germline CDR1 MGHDK, CDR2 SYGVNS.

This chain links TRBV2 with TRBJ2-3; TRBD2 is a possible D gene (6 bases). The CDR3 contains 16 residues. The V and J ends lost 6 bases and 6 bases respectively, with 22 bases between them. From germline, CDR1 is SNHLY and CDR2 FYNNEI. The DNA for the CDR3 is TGTGCCAGCAGAACCTCGGGACTCAGCGATTACGATACGCAGTATTTT. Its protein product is CASRTSGLSDYDTQYF.

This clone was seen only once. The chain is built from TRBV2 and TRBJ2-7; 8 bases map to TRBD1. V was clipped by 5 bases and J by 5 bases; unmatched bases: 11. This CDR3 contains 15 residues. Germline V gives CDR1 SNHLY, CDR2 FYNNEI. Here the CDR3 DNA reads TGTGCCAGCAGTCTAACTACAGGGGGGAGCGACGAGCAGTACTTC. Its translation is CASSLTTGGSDEQYF.

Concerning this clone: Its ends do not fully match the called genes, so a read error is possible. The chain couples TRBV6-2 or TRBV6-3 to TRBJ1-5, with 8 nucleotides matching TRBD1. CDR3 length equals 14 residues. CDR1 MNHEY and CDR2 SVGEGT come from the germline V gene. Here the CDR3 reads CASSYYRGDQPQHF. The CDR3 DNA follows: TGTGCCAGCAGCTACTACAGGGGGGACCAGCCCCAGCATTTT.